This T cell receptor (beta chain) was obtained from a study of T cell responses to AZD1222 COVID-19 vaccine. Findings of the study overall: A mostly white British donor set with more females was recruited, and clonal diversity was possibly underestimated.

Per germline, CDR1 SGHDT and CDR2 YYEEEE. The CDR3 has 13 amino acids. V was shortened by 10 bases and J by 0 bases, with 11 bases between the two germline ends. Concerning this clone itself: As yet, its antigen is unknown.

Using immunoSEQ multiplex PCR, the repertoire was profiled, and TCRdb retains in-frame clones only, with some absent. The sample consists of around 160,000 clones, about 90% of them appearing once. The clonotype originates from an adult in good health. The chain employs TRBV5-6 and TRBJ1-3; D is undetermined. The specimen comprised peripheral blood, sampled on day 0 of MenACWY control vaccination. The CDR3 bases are TGTGCCTGTCGAGCCCCCTCTGGAAACACCATATATTTT. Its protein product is CACRAPSGNTIYF.